Below, 3 T cell receptor beta chains from the same sample are listed, as sequenced in a study of T cells in tuberculosis. Sequencing was performed with immunoSEQ multiplex PCR; in TCRdb, only in-frame clones are kept and a portion is missing. The repertoire holds over 40,000 clones, with 95% as singletons. Sequencing used PBMCs. The receptors originated from a donor between 10 and 35 years old with latent tuberculosis or without tuberculosis infection.

This clone was recorded once. The chain couples TRBV9 to TRBJ1-4; unclear D gene. V lost 4 bases to trimming and J lost 6 bases, with 16 bases between them. The CDR3 contains 15 residues. Germline V gene lookup returns CDR1 SGDLS and CDR2 YYNGEE. DNA of the CDR3: TGTGCCAGCAGCCCCCAAGGCGGGCTTGATGAAAAACTGTTTTTT. The encoded protein is CASSPQGGLDEKLFF.

The chain carries TRBV28 and TRBJ1-2, with 10 nucleotides matching TRBD1. This CDR3 has 14 amino acids. Germline V gene data show CDR1 as MDHEN and CDR2 as SYDVKM. V lost 5 bases and J lost 6; bases outside the gene matches: 6. CDR3 nucleotides: TGTGCCAGCAGTCTGCGACAGGGGGCAAATGGCTACACCTTC. Amino acid sequence: CASSLRQGANGYTF.

V is TRBV4-1 and J is TRBJ2-7; D perhaps matches TRBD1 (5 bases). This CDR3 contains 14 residues. Germline-derived CDR1 and CDR2 are MGHRA and YSYEKL. The V gene lost 2 bases and the J gene lost 2 bases, with 10 bases spanning the gap. CDR3 sequence (DNA): TGCGCCAGCAGCCAACAGGACAAGCCCTACGAGCAGTACTTC. Residues: CASSQQDKPYEQYF.